What follows is one TCR beta chain and its context. Its antigen is as yet unknown. The CDR3 totals 15 residues. V lost 3 bases, J lost 2 bases, and 3 bases stayed unmatched. The germline CDR1 and CDR2 sequences are SGHAT and FQNNGV. The sample is drawn from a study of shared clonotypes between healthy human individuals. Study details: Aged 18 to 49, the donors were a couple of women and a few men. Each donor's CD8 memory used one plate, CD8 naive two, each CD4 subset three.

This table comes from immunoSEQ multiplex PCR, and its TCRdb copy is limited to in-frame clones, with some not included. The table records about 2.1 million clones, 85% to 95% of them present only once. The naive CD8 fraction comprised CD45RO-negative cells positively selected for CCR7 and excluded terminally differentiated effector memory CD45RA+ cells. Study-level results: Approximately 5.1% was the fraction of naive CD4 clonotypes found shared across four donors.

This chain connects TRBV11-2 to TRBJ2-7; 11 bases agree with TRBD1. This TCR was recovered from a man aged 18-30 years in good health. Some clones in this sample may be carry-over from other donors' samples. The sequencing input was naive CD8+ T cells from PBMCs. CDR3 sequence (DNA): TGTGCCAGCAGCTTGGGGACAGGGGGTACCTACGAGCAGTACTTC. Translation gives CASSLGTGGTYEQYF. The whole variable domain, remainder taken from reference TRBV11-2 and TRBJ2-7, is EAGVAQSPRYKIIEKRQSVAFWCNPISGHATLYWYQQILGQGPKLLIQFQNNGVVDDSQLPKDRFSAERLKGVDSTLKIQPAKLEDSAVYLCASSLGTGGTYEQYFGPGTRLTVT.